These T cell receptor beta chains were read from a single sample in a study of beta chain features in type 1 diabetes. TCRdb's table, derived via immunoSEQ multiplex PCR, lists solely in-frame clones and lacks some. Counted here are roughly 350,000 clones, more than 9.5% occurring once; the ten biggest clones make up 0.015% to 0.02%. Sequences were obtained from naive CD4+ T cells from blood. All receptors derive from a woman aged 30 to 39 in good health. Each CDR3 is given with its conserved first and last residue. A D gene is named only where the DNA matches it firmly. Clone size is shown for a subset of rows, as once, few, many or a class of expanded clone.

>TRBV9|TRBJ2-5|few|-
CASSVVGQSLETQYF
TGTGCCAGCAGCGTAGTGGGCCAGAGTTTAGAGACCCAGTACTTC
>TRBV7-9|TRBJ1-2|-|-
CASSLAPSTRRYTF
TGTGCCAGCAGCTTAGCCCCTTCGACTCGGCGCTACACCTTC
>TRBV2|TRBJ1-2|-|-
CASSELGYGYTF
TGTGCCAGCAGTGAACTCGGGTATGGCTACACCTTC
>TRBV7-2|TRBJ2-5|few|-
CASSLEAGLETQYF
TGTGCCAGCAGCTTAGAGGCAGGGTTGGAGACCCAGTACTTC
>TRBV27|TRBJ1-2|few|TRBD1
CASSPLQGARDGYTF
TGTGCCAGCAGTCCCCTACAGGGGGCGCGGGATGGCTACACCTTC
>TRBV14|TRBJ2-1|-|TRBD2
CASSQEKGLVWNEQFF
TGTGCCAGCAGCCAAGAAAAAGGACTAGTTTGGAATGAGCAGTTCTTC
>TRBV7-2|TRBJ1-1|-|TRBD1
CASSLQGANTEAFF
TGTGCCAGCAGCTTACAGGGGGCGAACACTGAAGCTTTCTTT
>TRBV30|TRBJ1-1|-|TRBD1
CAWTRTGVNTEAFF
TGTGCCTGGACCCGGACAGGGGTGAACACTGAAGCTTTCTTT
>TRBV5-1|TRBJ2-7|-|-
CASSRKNGNYEQYF
TGCGCCAGCAGCCGTAAAAACGGGAACTACGAGCAGTACTTC
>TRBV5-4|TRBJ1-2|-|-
CASRRTGNYGYTF
TGTGCCAGCAGACGGACGGGGAACTATGGCTACACCTTC
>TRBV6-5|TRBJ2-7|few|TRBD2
CASSYSGLAYEQYF
TGTGCCAGCAGTTACTCCGGACTAGCGTACGAGCAGTACTTC
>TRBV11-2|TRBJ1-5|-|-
CASSRTGLSNQPQHF
TGTGCCAGCAGCCGAACAGGGTTGAGCAATCAGCCCCAGCATTTT
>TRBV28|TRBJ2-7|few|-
CASSLVGTSYEQYF
TGTGCCAGCAGTTTGGTCGGAACTAGCTACGAGCAGTACTTC
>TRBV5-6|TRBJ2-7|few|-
CASSSRVSYEQYF
TGTGCCAGCAGCAGCAGGGTTTCCTACGAGCAGTACTTC